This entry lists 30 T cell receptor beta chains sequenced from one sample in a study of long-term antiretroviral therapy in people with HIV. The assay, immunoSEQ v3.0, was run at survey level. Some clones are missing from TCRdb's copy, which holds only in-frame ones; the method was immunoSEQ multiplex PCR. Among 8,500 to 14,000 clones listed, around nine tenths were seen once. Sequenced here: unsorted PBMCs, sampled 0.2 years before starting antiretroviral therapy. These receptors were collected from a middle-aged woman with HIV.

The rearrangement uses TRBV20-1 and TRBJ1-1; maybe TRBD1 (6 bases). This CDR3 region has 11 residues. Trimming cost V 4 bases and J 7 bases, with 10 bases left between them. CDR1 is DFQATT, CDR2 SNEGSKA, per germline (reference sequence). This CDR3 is CSAKLTGEAFF. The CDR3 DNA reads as TGCAGTGCTAAACTGACAGGTGAAGCTTTCTTT.

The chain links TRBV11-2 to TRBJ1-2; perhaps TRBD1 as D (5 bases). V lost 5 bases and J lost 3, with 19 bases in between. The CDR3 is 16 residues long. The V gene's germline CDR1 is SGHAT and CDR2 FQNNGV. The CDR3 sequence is CASSLRGTDRHYGYTF. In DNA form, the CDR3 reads TGTGCCAGCAGCCTCCGTGGGACCGACCGTCACTATGGCTACACCTTC. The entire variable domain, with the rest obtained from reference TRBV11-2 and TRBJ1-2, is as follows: EAGVAQSPRYKIIEKRQSVAFWCNPISGHATLYWYQQILGQGPKLLIQFQNNGVVDDSQLPKDRFSAERLKGVDSTLKIQPAKLEDSAVYLCASSLRGTDRHYGYTFGSGTRLTVV.

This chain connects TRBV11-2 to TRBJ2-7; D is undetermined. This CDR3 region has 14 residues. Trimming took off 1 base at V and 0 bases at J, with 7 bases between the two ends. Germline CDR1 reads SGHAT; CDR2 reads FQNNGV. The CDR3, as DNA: TGTGCCAGCAGCTTAGGGGCTAGCTCCTACGAGCAGTACTTC. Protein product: CASSLGASSYEQYF.

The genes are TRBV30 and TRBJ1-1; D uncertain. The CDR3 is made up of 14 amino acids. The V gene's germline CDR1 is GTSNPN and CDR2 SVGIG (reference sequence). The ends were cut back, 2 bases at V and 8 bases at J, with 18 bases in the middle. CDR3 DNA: TGTGCCTGGAGTCAACAGCACGGTGTGGTGGAAGCTTTCTTT. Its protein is CAWSQQHGVVEAFF.

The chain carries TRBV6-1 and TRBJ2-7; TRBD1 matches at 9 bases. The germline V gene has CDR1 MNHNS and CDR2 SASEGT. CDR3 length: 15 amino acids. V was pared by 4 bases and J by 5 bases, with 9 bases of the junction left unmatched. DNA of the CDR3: TGTGCCAGCAGTGTTCGGCTGGGACAGGGAAACGAGCAGTACTTC. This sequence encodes CASSVRLGQGNEQYF.

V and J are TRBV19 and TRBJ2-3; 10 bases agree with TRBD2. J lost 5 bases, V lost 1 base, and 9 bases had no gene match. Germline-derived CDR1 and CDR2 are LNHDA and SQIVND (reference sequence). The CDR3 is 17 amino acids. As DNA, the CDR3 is TGTGCCAGTAGTATAGGACTCAGCGGGGGGGCTAGAGATACGCAGTATTTT. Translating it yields CASSIGLSGGARDTQYF.

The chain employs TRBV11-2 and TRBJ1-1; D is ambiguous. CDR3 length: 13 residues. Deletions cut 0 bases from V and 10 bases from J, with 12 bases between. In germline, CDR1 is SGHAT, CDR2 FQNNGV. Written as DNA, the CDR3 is TGTGCCAGCAGCTTAGAATTAACCGCGGTAGCTTTCTTT. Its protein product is CASSLELTAVAFF.

This CDR3 reads CASSVGVGHGYTF. The CDR3 region has the DNA TGTGCCAGCAGCGTAGGTGTGGGACATGGCTACACCTTC. This rearrangement joins TRBV9 to TRBJ1-2; D is possibly TRBD1 (5 bases). V lost 0 bases to trimming and J lost 6 bases, with 9 bases between them. From germline, CDR1 is SGDLS and CDR2 YYNGEE. The CDR3 spans 13 residues.

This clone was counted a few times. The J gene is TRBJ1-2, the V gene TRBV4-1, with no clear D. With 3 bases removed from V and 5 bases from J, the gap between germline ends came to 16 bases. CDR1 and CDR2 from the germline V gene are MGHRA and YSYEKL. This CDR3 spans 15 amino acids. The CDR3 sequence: CASSHTSSEVYGYTF. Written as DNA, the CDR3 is TGCGCCAGCAGCCACACCAGCTCAGAGGTGTATGGCTACACCTTC.

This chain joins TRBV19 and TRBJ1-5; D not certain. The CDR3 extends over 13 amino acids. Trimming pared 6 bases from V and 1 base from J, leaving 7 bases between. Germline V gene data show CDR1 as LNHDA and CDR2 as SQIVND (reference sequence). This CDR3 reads CASRGASNQPQHF. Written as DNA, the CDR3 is TGTGCCAGTAGAGGTGCGAGCAATCAGCCCCAGCATTTT.

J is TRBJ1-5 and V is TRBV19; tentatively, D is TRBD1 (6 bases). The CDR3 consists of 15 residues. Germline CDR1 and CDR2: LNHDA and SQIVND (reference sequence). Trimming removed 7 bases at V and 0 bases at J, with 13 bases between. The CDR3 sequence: CASTPRGASNQPQHF. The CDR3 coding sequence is TGTGCCAGTACCCCCCGGGGGGCTAGCAATCAGCCCCAGCATTTT.

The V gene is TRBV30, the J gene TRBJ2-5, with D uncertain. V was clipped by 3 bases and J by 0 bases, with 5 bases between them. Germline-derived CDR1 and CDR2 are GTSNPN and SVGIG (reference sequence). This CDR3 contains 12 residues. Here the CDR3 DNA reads TGTGCCTGGAGGATAAACCAAGAGACCCAGTACTTC. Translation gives CAWRINQETQYF.

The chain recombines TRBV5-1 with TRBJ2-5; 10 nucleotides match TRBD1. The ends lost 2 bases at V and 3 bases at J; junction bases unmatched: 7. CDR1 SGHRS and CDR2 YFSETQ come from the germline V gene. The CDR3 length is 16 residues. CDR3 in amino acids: CASSFTPGTGEETQYF. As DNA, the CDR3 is TGCGCCAGCAGCTTTACCCCCGGGACAGGGGAAGAGACCCAGTACTTC.

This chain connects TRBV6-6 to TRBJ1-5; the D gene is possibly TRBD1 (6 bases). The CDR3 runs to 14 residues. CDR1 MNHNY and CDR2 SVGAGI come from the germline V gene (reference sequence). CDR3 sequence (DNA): TGTGCTACCCGTGGGGGGCTGAGCAATCAGCCCCAGCATTTT. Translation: CATRGGLSNQPQHF.

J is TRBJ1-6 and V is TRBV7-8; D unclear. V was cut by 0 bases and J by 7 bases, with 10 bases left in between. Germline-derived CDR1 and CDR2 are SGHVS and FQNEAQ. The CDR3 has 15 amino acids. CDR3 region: CASSLAPIENSPLHF. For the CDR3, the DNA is TGTGCCAGCAGCTTAGCCCCAATCGAGAATTCACCCCTCCACTTT.

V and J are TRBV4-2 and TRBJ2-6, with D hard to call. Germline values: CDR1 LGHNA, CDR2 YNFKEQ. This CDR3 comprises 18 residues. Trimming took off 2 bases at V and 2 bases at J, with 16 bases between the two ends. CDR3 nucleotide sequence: TGTGCCAGCAGCCAACAATACCGGGTATTCACTGGGGCCAACGTCCTGACTTTC. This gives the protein CASSQQYRVFTGANVLTF.

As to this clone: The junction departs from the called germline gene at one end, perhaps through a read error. In DNA, the CDR3 is TGTGCTAGCAGCCCCGGGACAGGGATCTCCTACGAGCAGTACTTC. Residues: CASSPGTGISYEQYF. The V gene is TRBV7-7, the J gene TRBJ2-7; 9 bases agree with TRBD1. There are 15 residues in the CDR3. CDR1 and CDR2 (germline): SSHAT, FNYEAQ (reference sequence). The variable domain in full, with the rest retrieved from reference TRBV7-7 and TRBJ2-7, is GAGVSQSPRYKVTKRGQDVTLRCDPISSHATLYWYQQALGQGPEFLTYFNYEAQPDKSGLPSDRFSAERPEGSISTLTIQRTEQRDSAMYRCASSPGTGISYEQYFGPGTRLTVT.

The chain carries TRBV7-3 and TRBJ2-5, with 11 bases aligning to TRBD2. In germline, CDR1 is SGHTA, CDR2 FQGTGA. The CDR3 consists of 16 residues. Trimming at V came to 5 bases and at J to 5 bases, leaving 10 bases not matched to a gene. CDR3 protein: CASSQGLAGGFETQYF. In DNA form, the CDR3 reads TGTGCCAGCAGCCAAGGCCTAGCGGGGGGTTTCGAGACCCAGTACTTC.

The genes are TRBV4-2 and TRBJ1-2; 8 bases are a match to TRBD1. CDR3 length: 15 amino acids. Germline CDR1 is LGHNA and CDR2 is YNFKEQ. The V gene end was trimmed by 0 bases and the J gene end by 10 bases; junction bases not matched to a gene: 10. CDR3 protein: CASSQDLPGGSVYTF. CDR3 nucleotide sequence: TGTGCCAGCAGCCAAGATCTTCCAGGGGGCAGCGTCTACACCTTC.

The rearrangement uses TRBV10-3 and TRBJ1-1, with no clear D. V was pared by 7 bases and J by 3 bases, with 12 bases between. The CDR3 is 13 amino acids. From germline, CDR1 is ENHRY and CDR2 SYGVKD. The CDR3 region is CAIMEEEDTEAFF. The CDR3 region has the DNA TGTGCCATCATGGAGGAGGAGGACACTGAAGCTTTCTTT.

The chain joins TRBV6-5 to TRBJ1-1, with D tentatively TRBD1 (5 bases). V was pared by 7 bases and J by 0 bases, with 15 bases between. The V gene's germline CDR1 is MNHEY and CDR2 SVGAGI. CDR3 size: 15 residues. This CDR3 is CASTNIGHMNTEAFF. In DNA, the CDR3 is TGTGCCAGCACCAACATAGGACACATGAACACTGAAGCTTTCTTT.

CDR3 amino acids: CASSPGQGPVGTQYF. The CDR3 nucleotides are TGTGCCAGCAGCCCGGGACAGGGGCCCGTGGGGACGCAGTATTTT. The genes are TRBV2 and TRBJ2-3, with 10 bases that match TRBD1. Trimming took 6 bases from V and 9 from J; bases not matched to a gene: 12. Germline V lookup: CDR1 SNHLY, CDR2 FYNNEI. The CDR3 has 15 residues. Using reference TRBV2 and TRBJ2-3 for the parts outside the CDR3, the full variable domain is EPEVTQTPSHQVTQMGQEVILRCVPISNHLYFYWYRQILGQKVEFLVSFYNNEISEKSEIFDDQFSVERPDGSNFTLKIRSTKLEDSAMYFCASSPGQGPVGTQYFGPGTRLTVL.

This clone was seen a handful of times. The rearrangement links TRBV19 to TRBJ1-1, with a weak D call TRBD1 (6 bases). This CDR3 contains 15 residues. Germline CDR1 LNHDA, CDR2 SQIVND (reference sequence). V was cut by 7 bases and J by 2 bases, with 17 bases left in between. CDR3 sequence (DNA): TGTGCCAGTACCCGGGACAAGGGGAAAAACACTGAAGCTTTCTTT. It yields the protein CASTRDKGKNTEAFF.

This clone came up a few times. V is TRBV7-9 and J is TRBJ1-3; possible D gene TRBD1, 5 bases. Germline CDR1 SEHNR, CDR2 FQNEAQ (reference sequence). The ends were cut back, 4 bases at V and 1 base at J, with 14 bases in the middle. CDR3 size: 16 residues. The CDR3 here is CASSSGRITSGNTIYF. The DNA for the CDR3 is TGTGCCAGCAGCTCGGGACGGATTACTTCTGGAAACACCATATATTTT.

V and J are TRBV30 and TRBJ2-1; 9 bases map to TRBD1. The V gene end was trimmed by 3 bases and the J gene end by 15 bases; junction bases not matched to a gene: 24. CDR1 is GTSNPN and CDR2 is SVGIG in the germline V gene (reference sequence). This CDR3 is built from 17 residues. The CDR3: CAWRPPVRDRASAVAFF. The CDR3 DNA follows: TGTGCCTGGAGGCCTCCCGTGCGGGACAGGGCCTCGGCGGTGGCGTTCTTC. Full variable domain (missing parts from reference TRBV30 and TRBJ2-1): SQTIHQWPATLVQPVGSPLSLECTVEGTSNPNLYWYRQAAGRGLQLLFYSVGIGQISSEVPQNLSASRPQDRQFILSSKKLLLSDSGFYLCAWRPPVRDRASAVAFFGPGTRLTVL.

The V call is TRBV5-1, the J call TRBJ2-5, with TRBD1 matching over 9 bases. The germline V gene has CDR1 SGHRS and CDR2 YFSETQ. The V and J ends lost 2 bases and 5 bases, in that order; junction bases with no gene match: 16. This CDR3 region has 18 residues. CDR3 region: CASSFLPPSNRGQETQYF. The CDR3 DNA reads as TGCGCCAGCAGCTTCCTACCACCCTCAAACAGGGGGCAGGAGACCCAGTACTTC. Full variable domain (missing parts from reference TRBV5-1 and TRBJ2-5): KAGVTQTPRYLIKTRGQQVTLSCSPISGHRSVSWYQQTPGQGLQFLFEYFSETQRNKGNFPGRFSGRQFSNSRSEMNVSTLELGDSALYLCASSFLPPSNRGQETQYFGPGTRLLVL.

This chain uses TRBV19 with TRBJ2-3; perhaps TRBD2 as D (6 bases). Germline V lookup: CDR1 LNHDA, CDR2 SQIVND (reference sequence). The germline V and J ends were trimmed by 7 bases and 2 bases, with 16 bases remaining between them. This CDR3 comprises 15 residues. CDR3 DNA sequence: TGTGCCAGTACCCAGCCGGGACTCATCACAGATACGCAGTATTTT. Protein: CASTQPGLITDTQYF. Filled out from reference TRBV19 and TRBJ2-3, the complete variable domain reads DGGITQSPKYLFRKEGQNVTLSCEQNLNHDAMYWYRQDPGQGLRLIYYSQIVNDFQKGDIAEGYSVSREKKESFPLTVTSAQKNPTAFYLCASTQPGLITDTQYFGPGTRLTVL.

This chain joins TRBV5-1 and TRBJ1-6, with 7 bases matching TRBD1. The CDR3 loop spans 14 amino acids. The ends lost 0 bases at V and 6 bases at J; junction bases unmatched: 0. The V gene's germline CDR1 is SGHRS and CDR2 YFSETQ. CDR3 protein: CASSLGQGNSPLHF. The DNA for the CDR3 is TGCGCCAGCAGCTTGGGACAGGGTAATTCACCCCTCCACTTT.

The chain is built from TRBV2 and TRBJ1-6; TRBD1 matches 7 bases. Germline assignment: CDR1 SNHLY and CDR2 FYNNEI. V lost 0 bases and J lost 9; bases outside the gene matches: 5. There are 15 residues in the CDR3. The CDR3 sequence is CASSEALTGSSPLHF. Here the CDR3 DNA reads TGTGCCAGCAGTGAAGCGCTGACAGGGTCTTCACCCCTCCACTTT.

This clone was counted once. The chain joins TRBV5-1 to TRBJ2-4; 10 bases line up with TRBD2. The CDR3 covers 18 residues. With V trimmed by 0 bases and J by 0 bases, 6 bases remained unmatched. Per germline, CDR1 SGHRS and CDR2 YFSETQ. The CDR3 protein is CASSLEGSGGLAKNIQYF. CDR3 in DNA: TGCGCCAGCAGCTTGGAGGGTAGCGGGGGGTTAGCCAAAAACATTCAGTACTTC.